These 3 T cell receptor beta chains share one sample of origin, sequenced in a study of blood T cell repertoires in COVID-19. Profiling relied on immunoSEQ multiplex PCR, and the TCRdb table lists in-frame clones only, not all of them. The data show a few hundred thousand clones, roughly 87% seen once. Sequencing used PBMCs or T cells enriched from blood (not recorded which). All receptors come from a woman in her twenties or thirties who had recovered from COVID-19.

In this sample, this clone turned up a few times. The V gene is TRBV21-1, the J gene TRBJ1-1. TRBV21-1 is termed a pseudogene. The CDR3 has 10 residues. DNA for the CDR3: TGTGCCAGCTGCGACACTGAAGCTTTCTTT. Encoded protein: CASCDTEAFF.

This clone was detected only once. The rearrangement joins TRBV7-8 to TRBJ1-1; no definite D call. The V and J ends lost 5 bases and 2 bases respectively, with 12 bases between them. The length of the CDR3 is 14 residues. Germline lookup yields CDR1 SGHVS and CDR2 FQNEAQ. The CDR3: CASSPRADNTEAFF. In DNA, the CDR3 is TGTGCCAGCAGCCCCCGTGCGGATAACACTGAAGCTTTCTTT.

This rearrangement joins TRBV19 to TRBJ2-3, with D possibly matching TRBD1 (6 bases). Trimming stripped 1 base from V and 3 bases from J, with 11 bases between. This CDR3 region has 15 residues. Germline CDR1 and CDR2: LNHDA and SQIVND (reference sequence). The CDR3 DNA sequence: TGTGCCAGTAGTATAGGGTCAGGGGAAACAGATACGCAGTATTTT. This codes for CASSIGSGETDTQYF.